The clone carrying this TCR beta chain was seen repeatedly, ten times or more. Antigen unknown. The data belong to a study of T-cell reconstitution after alpha-beta-depleted transplantation in children. Whole-study results and caveats: From newly produced T cells came most of the T-cell counts and diversity one year after transplant. Roughly two months post-transplant, alpha-beta T cells reportedly originated from several hundred graft clones that had expanded. Recipient T cells and thymic progenitors that survived gave rise to the high TCRbeta diversity observed at day 60 in some patients.

The authors prepared the TCRbeta library with unique molecular identifiers. TCRdb re-called the PCR reads through MiXCR, storing one row per CDR3 protein. Altogether a few hundred thousand distinct CDR3 sequences are present, 6% to 10% being singletons, with the ten largest covering around 10%. This CDR3 comprises 13 residues. Germline-derived CDR1 and CDR2 are MNHNS and SASEGT. Trimming cost V 4 bases and J 0 bases, with 6 bases left between them. The source was peripheral blood, collected 360 days after TCRalphabeta/CD19-depleted stem cell transplant. The chain joins TRBV6-1 to TRBJ1-1, with no clear D. The origin of this receptor is a female patient under 10 years old who had a stem cell transplant for Fanconi anemia, so the T cells may come from the graft donor. In nucleotides, the CDR3 is TGTGCCAGCAGTGGACACATGAACACTGAAGCTTTCTTT. It specifies CASSGHMNTEAFF.